This TCR beta chain comes out of a study of T cells in Graves' hyperthyroidism and ophthalmopathy. Study summary: Staff took peripheral blood when the initial diagnosis was made, before any treatment began.

This clonotype has ten or more counts. RNA transcripts yielded amplified TCR beta CDR3 regions. The study used the HTBI primer set for a first-round RT-PCR of the TCR CDR3. TCRdb called the multiplex PCR reads again in MiXCR, with one record for every CDR3 protein. The sample records fewer than 900,000 distinct CDR3 sequences, 16% being singletons. This CDR3 is 13 amino acids long. V shed 3 bases and J shed 5 bases, with 8 bases lying between them. Germline CDR1 and CDR2: SEHNR and FQNEAQ (reference sequence). Across 18 months, stable Graves' hyperthyroidism was marked by no progression to ophthalmopathy. Uncontrolled infection, other autoimmune disease, pregnancy and lactation each barred patients from inclusion.

The source is a man aged 18 to 35 with Graves' hyperthyroidism. The sample consisted of blood. The chain couples TRBV7-9 to TRBJ2-1, with unresolved D. CDR3 DNA sequence: TGTGCCAGCAGCTTGGACGGCCACAATGAGCAGTTCTTC. This gives the protein CASSLDGHNEQFF.